Following are 25 T cell receptor beta chains from one sample sequenced in a study of shared clonotypes between healthy human individuals. Assay: immunoSEQ multiplex PCR; the TCRdb copy retains only in-frame clones and omits some. The table records approximately 640,000 clones, about 90% of them present only once. Sequenced: memory CD8+ T cells from PBMCs. Subset: CD45RO+ cells pooled with CCR7-negative TemRA cells. The receptors were gathered from a man between 18 and 29 years old in good health. Some clones in this sample may be carry-over from other donors' samples.

The CDR3 DNA sequence: TGTGCCAGCAGTGAAGAGATTTGGCTAGCGGGAACCAGGGAGCTGTTTTTT. Its translation is CASSEEIWLAGTRELFF. The V gene is TRBV25-1, the J gene TRBJ2-2; 9 nucleotides align to TRBD2. The J segment lost 9 bases and the V segment lost 2 bases, leaving 13 bases of the junction unmatched. The V gene's germline CDR1 is MGHDK and CDR2 SYGVNS. The CDR3 sequence is 17 residues long.

V is TRBV6-4 and J is TRBJ2-5, with 9 bases that match TRBD2. The V segment lost 8 bases and the J segment 5 bases; nucleotides outside the gene matches: 3. CDR1 and CDR2 (germline): MRHNA, SNTAGT. The CDR3 is 12 residues long. As DNA, the CDR3 is TGTGCCAGCGAGCGGGAGGAGGAGACCCAGTACTTC. This codes for CASEREEETQYF.

The J gene is TRBJ1-1, the V gene TRBV5-4, with 11 positions matching TRBD1. Germline-derived CDR1 and CDR2 are SGHNT and YYREEE (reference sequence). The CDR3 consists of 14 residues. After removal of 3 bases from V and 7 bases from J, the junction contained 5 bases not matched to a gene. The CDR3 loop reads CASSWTGGVGEAFF. CDR3 sequence (DNA): TGTGCCAGCAGCTGGACAGGGGGCGTCGGTGAAGCTTTCTTT.

The gene calls are TRBV11-2 and TRBJ1-5, with unresolved D. Trimming pared 11 bases from V and 0 bases from J, leaving 26 bases between. The germline V gene has CDR1 SGHAT and CDR2 FQNNGV. The CDR3 is 18 residues long. CDR3 bases: TGTGCCGCACAGCTTGATGAGCAAGCAATATATAGCAATCAGCCCCAGCATTTT. It encodes CAAQLDEQAIYSNQPQHF.

Remarks on this clone: The junction shows a germline mismatch at one end, possibly a read error. The rearrangement joins TRBV5-6 to TRBJ2-7; 8 bases align to TRBD2. Per the germline V gene, CDR1 is SGHDT and CDR2 is YYEEEE. The CDR3 consists of 13 residues. CDR3 residues: CASSLASGLESCF. DNA for the CDR3: TGTGCCAGCAGCTTGGCCTCGGGACTAGAGTCCTGCTTC.

CDR3 protein: CASSLASGSWYNEQFF. Written as DNA, the CDR3 is TGTGCCAGCAGCTTGGCTAGCGGGAGTTGGTACAATGAGCAGTTCTTC. The chain employs TRBV5-6 and TRBJ2-1; TRBD2 matches 10 bases. This CDR3 has 16 amino acids. The V and J ends lost 0 bases and 4 bases, in that order; junction bases with no gene match: 4. Germline lookup yields CDR1 SGHDT and CDR2 YYEEEE.

The rearrangement uses TRBV7-3 and TRBJ2-1, with 10 positions matching TRBD2. Germline loops: CDR1 SGHTA, CDR2 FQGTGA. The trim removed 6 bases at V and 8 bases at J, leaving 10 bases unmatched. The CDR3 extends over 15 amino acids. DNA for the CDR3: TGTGCCAGCAGTCTCAGCGGGAGGGCAGTCGATGAGCAGTTCTTC. Amino acid sequence: CASSLSGRAVDEQFF.

The V and J genes are TRBV9 and TRBJ1-3, with 10 bases matching TRBD1. Germline V gene data show CDR1 as SGDLS and CDR2 as YYNGEE. CDR3 length: 18 amino acids. V trimming: 0 bases; J trimming: 3 bases; junction bases outside the gene matches: 9. CDR3 loop: CASSVASPDRGLGNTIYF. CDR3 nucleotide sequence: TGTGCCAGCAGCGTAGCTTCCCCCGACAGGGGGCTTGGAAACACCATATATTTT.

The V call is TRBV10-3, the J call TRBJ1-5; D is ambiguous. Germline CDR1 reads ENHRY; CDR2 reads SYGVKD. V lost 0 bases to trimming and J lost 3 bases, with 9 bases between them. This CDR3 spans 15 amino acids. The CDR3 DNA sequence: TGTGCCATCAGTGAGTCTTTAGGGATCAATCAGCCCCAGCATTTT. Protein product: CAISESLGINQPQHF.

V usage is TRBV27 and J usage is TRBJ2-7; D remains ambiguous. CDR3 length: 13 amino acids. V lost 6 bases, J lost 6 bases, and 15 bases lay in between. Germline CDR1 MNHEY, CDR2 SMNVEV (reference sequence). The CDR3 region is CASSIVSGPEQYF. CDR3 DNA: TGTGCCAGCAGCATAGTCTCGGGCCCCGAGCAGTACTTC.

The chain has TRBV9 and TRBJ2-1; 9 bases fit TRBD1. The V and J ends lost 3 bases and 8 bases, in that order; junction bases with no gene match: 3. CDR1 and CDR2 (germline): SGDLS, YYNGEE. CDR3 length equals 13 residues. DNA of the CDR3: TGTGCCAGCAGCGCCGGGACAGGGCATGAGCAGTTCTTC. As protein: CASSAGTGHEQFF.

Here the CDR3 DNA reads TGTGCCAGCTCCTCCGGGACAGGCAACTTGTGGGGAAACACCATATATTTT. This encodes CASSSGTGNLWGNTIYF. The chain employs TRBV28 and TRBJ1-3; TRBD1 matches at 8 bases. After removal of 8 bases from V and 4 bases from J, the junction contained 16 bases not matched to a gene. The CDR3 runs 17 residues. The germline CDR1 and CDR2 sequences are MDHEN and SYDVKM. Together with reference TRBV28 and TRBJ1-3, the CDR3 gives the full variable domain: DVKVTQSSRYLVKRTGEKVFLECVQDMDHENMFWYRQDPGLGLRLIYFSYDVKMKEKGDIPEGYSVSREKKERFSLILESASTNQTSMYLCASSSGTGNLWGNTIYFGEGSWLTVV.

At least ten counts were recorded for this clone. The V gene is TRBV28, the J gene TRBJ2-7, with TRBD1 as a possible D gene (6 bases). The V end lost 5 bases, the J end lost 1 base, and 18 bases lay between the germline ends. CDR3 length: 16 amino acids. Germline CDR1 reads MDHEN; CDR2 reads SYDVKM. CDR3 region: CASSTSAQGRSYEQYF. The CDR3 coding sequence is TGTGCCAGCAGTACTTCAGCACAGGGCCGTTCCTACGAGCAGTACTTC.

The V and J genes are TRBV11-2 and TRBJ2-7; D gene unclear. V shed 0 bases and J shed 6 bases, with 12 bases lying between them. CDR1 is SGHAT, CDR2 FQNNGV, per germline. This CDR3 comprises 14 residues. The CDR3 here is CASSLDPGKREQYF. The DNA of the CDR3 is TGTGCCAGCAGCTTAGACCCCGGAAAGCGCGAGCAGTACTTC. Full variable domain (remainder filled in from reference TRBV11-2 and TRBJ2-7): EAGVAQSPRYKIIEKRQSVAFWCNPISGHATLYWYQQILGQGPKLLIQFQNNGVVDDSQLPKDRFSAERLKGVDSTLKIQPAKLEDSAVYLCASSLDPGKREQYFGPGTRLTVT.

The rearrangement uses TRBV27 and TRBJ2-2; possible D gene TRBD1, 6 bases. The CDR3 runs 15 residues. CDR1 is MNHEY, CDR2 SMNVEV, per germline (reference sequence). Trimming removed 3 bases from V and 5 bases from J, with 13 bases in between. CDR3 in DNA: TGTGCCAGCAGTTTTCGACAGGCTGGGACCGGGGAGCTGTTTTTT. Translated, it gives CASSFRQAGTGELFF.

The genes are TRBV6-4 and TRBJ2-2; 7 nucleotides agree with TRBD2. The trim removed 2 bases at V and 3 bases at J, leaving 6 bases unmatched. This CDR3 comprises 16 residues. The germline V gene has CDR1 MRHNA and CDR2 SNTAGT. The CDR3 is CASSDVFAGDTGELFF. The CDR3 DNA is TGTGCCAGCAGTGACGTGTTCGCGGGAGACACCGGGGAGCTGTTTTTT.

The rearrangement joins TRBV5-1 to TRBJ2-2, with TRBD1 matching 9 bases. J lost 7 bases, V lost 4 bases, and 14 bases had no gene match. This CDR3 contains 17 residues. Germline CDR1 SGHRS, CDR2 YFSETQ. The CDR3 reads CASSAGTGNFEIGELFF. DNA of the CDR3: TGCGCCAGCAGCGCCGGGACAGGGAATTTTGAAATCGGGGAGCTGTTTTTT.

The gene calls are TRBV5-8 and TRBJ2-7; D gene unclear. The CDR3 totals 14 residues. Trimming took 4 bases from V and 1 from J, leaving 12 bases between them. Germline-derived CDR1 and CDR2 are SGHTS and YDEGEE. DNA of the CDR3: TGTGCCAGCAGCCCCGGACCGGAATCCTACGAGCAGTACTTC. Translating it yields CASSPGPESYEQYF.

This clone was counted a single time. The gene calls are TRBV9 and TRBJ1-2; TRBD1 is a possible D gene (6 bases). The germline gives CDR1 SGDLS, CDR2 YYNGEE. V lost 0 bases and J 4 bases, leaving 13 bases between the germline ends. There are 15 residues in the CDR3. The CDR3 sequence is CASSVVGGQPYGYTF. The CDR3 bases are TGTGCCAGCAGCGTAGTAGGGGGACAACCCTATGGCTACACCTTC.

V gene TRBV27 combines with J gene TRBJ2-6, with unresolved D. The CDR3 covers 19 residues. With 0 bases removed from V and 0 bases from J, the gap between germline ends came to 15 bases. Germline V gene data show CDR1 as MNHEY and CDR2 as SMNVEV (reference sequence). The CDR3 nucleotides read TGTGCCAGCAGTTTATCTCCCCTTGGACCGAGCTCTGGGGCCAACGTCCTGACTTTC. Encoded protein: CASSLSPLGPSSGANVLTF.

The chain carries TRBV14 and TRBJ2-5; 7 bases match TRBD2. Trimming at V came to 1 base and at J to 5 bases, leaving 7 bases not matched to a gene. The CDR3 is 15 residues long. CDR1 and CDR2 (germline): SGHDN, FVKESK. Here the CDR3 DNA reads TGTGCCAGCAGCCAAGGGAGGACTAGTTGGGAGACCCAGTACTTC. Protein: CASSQGRTSWETQYF.

The V gene is TRBV28, the J gene TRBJ1-1; no reliable D call. Germline V gene data show CDR1 as MDHEN and CDR2 as SYDVKM. The CDR3 runs to 12 residues. With 4 bases removed from V and 6 bases from J, the gap between germline ends came to 9 bases. The CDR3 coding sequence is TGTGCCAGCAGTTCCCCGATACCTGAAGCTTTCTTT. Translated, it gives CASSSPIPEAFF.

With regard to this clone: Being one base from a much bigger clone, this may be a read error. The chain links TRBV5-4 to TRBJ2-3; the D is unclear. V was pared by 1 base and J by 2 bases, with 5 bases between. The CDR3 consists of 13 residues. Germline V CDR1 and CDR2: SGHNT, YYREEE (reference sequence). The CDR3 protein is CASSLWTTDTQYF. CDR3 sequence (DNA): TGTGCCAGCAGCTTGTGGACCACAGATACGCAGTATTTT. Variable domain in full (rest from reference TRBV5-4 and TRBJ2-3): ETGVTQSPTHLIKTRGQQVTLRCSSQSGHNTVSWYQQALGQGPQFIFQYYREEENGRGNFPPRFSGLQFPNYSSELNVNALELDDSALYLCASSLWTTDTQYFGPGTRLTVL.

The chain joins TRBV5-1 to TRBJ2-7; the match to TRBD2 covers 12 bases. Looked up from germline, CDR1 is SGHRS and CDR2 is YFSETQ. The V gene end was trimmed by 4 bases and the J gene end by 4 bases; junction bases not matched to a gene: 9. The CDR3 loop spans 16 amino acids. CDR3 loop: CASSPVTSGRRYEQYF. The CDR3 bases are TGCGCCAGCAGCCCGGTGACTAGCGGGAGAAGGTACGAGCAGTACTTC. Full variable domain (remainder filled in from reference TRBV5-1 and TRBJ2-7): KAGVTQTPRYLIKTRGQQVTLSCSPISGHRSVSWYQQTPGQGLQFLFEYFSETQRNKGNFPGRFSGRQFSNSRSEMNVSTLELGDSALYLCASSPVTSGRRYEQYFGPGTRLTVT.

The chain couples TRBV28 to TRBJ1-1; D is undetermined. Trimming removed 3 bases at V and 1 base at J, with 9 bases between. The CDR3 sequence is 14 residues long. In germline, CDR1 is MDHEN, CDR2 SYDVKM. Written as DNA, the CDR3 is TGTGCCAGCAGTTTTGGGGAGCAGAACACTGAAGCTTTCTTT. Translated: CASSFGEQNTEAFF. The full variable domain, in which reference TRBV28 and TRBJ1-1 provide the parts outside the CDR3, is DVKVTQSSRYLVKRTGEKVFLECVQDMDHENMFWYRQDPGLGLRLIYFSYDVKMKEKGDIPEGYSVSREKKERFSLILESASTNQTSMYLCASSFGEQNTEAFFGQGTRLTVV.